The clone carrying this T cell receptor beta chain appeared many times. Its antigen is unknown. The data stem from a study of T-cell reconstitution after alpha-beta-depleted transplantation in children. Whole-study results and caveats: After one year, T-cell counts and TCRbeta diversity mostly came from new T cells. Several hundred graft clones that had expanded were reportedly the source of alpha-beta T cells about two months after transplant.

The CDR3 runs 17 residues. V lost 0 bases, J lost 4 bases, and 6 bases stayed unmatched. Germline CDR1 SGHRS, CDR2 YFSETQ. Unique molecular identifiers were built into the TCRbeta library. TCRdb reanalysed the PCR reads using MiXCR and keeps one entry per CDR3 protein. Altogether around 300,000 distinct CDR3 sequences are present, roughly 10% being singletons, with the ten largest covering 23%. Here the sequenced sample was peripheral blood, taken 180 days after TCRalphabeta/CD19-depleted stem cell transplant. The chain recombines TRBV5-1 with TRBJ2-1; 11 nucleotides agree with TRBD2. The TCR was taken from a male patient aged 2-15 years who had a stem cell transplant for chronic granulomatous disease, so the T cells may come from the graft donor. The CDR3 DNA follows: TGCGCCAGCAGCTTGGCCAAGACTAGCGGGGAATACAATGAGCAGTTCTTC. The encoded protein is CASSLAKTSGEYNEQFF.